These T cell receptor beta chains were read from a single sample in a study of blood T cells in healthy people across ages. TCRdb used MiXCR to reprocess the 5' RACE reads, holding one entry per CDR3 protein. This sample yields 800,000 to 950,000 distinct CDR3 sequences, of which about 48% are seen a single time; roughly 13% belongs to the top ten. Material: blood. The origin of the receptors is a man younger than 40 in good health. CDR3s include the opening cysteine and the closing phenylalanine or tryptophan.

cdr3_length,v_call,j_call,cdr3_aa
16,TRBV7-2,TRBJ2-3,CASSFKRGGHTDTQYF
14,TRBV7-3,TRBJ2-2,CASSLISNTGELFF
13,TRBV25-1,TRBJ2-7,CASRESSSYEQYF
12,TRBV28,TRBJ2-5,CASRSMGETQYF
16,TRBV20-1,TRBJ2-3,CSASPGTGRDTDTQYF
14,TRBV27,TRBJ2-7,CASKSEVGAYEQYF
17,TRBV7-9,TRBJ1-4,CASSQLEAGTTNEKLFF
13,TRBV28,TRBJ2-2,CAIRTSNTGELFF
16,TRBV12-1,TRBJ1-4,CASSFGRPTTNEKLFF
14,TRBV3-1,TRBJ1-2,CASSHGTGAGRYTF
14,TRBV7-9,TRBJ2-5,CASSLGTESETQYF
13,TRBV25-1,TRBJ1-2,CASSENTGDGYTF
14,TRBV6-1,TRBJ2-1,CASKEGDGHNEQFF
16,TRBV12-3/TRBV12-4,TRBJ2-2,CASSFVGLSNTGELFF
15,TRBV3-1,NA,CASSQDLGGTYEQYF
12,TRBV11-2,TRBJ2-1,CASSPPSDEQFF
13,TRBV5-1,TRBJ1-2,CASSFGNNYGYTF
14,TRBV10-3,TRBJ2-3,CAILSGGAPDTQYF
14,TRBV7-2,TRBJ2-5,CASSDRDFRETQYF